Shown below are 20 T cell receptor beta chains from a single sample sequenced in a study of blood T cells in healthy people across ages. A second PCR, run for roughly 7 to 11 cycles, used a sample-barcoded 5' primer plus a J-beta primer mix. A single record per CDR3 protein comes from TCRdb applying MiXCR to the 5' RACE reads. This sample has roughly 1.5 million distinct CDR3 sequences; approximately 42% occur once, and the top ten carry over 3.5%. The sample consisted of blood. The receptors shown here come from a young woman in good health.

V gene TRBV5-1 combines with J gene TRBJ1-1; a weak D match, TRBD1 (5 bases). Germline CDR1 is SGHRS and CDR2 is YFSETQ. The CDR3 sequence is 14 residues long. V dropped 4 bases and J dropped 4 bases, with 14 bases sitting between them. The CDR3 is CASSESSGVTEAFF. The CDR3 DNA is TGCGCCAGCAGCGAGTCCTCGGGGGTCACTGAAGCTTTCTTT.

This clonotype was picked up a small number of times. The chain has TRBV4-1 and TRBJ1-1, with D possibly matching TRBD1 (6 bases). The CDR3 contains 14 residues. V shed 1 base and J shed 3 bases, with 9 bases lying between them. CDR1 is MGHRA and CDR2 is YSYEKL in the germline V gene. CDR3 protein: CASSQVPGDTEAFF. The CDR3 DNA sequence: TGCGCCAGCAGCCAAGTACCAGGGGACACTGAAGCTTTCTTT.

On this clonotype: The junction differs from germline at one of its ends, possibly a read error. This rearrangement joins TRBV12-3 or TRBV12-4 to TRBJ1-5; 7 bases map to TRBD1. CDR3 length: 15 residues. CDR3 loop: CAGSLGDSPNQPQHF. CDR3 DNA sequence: TGTGCCGGCAGTTTAGGGGACAGTCCCAATCAGCCCCAGCATTTT.

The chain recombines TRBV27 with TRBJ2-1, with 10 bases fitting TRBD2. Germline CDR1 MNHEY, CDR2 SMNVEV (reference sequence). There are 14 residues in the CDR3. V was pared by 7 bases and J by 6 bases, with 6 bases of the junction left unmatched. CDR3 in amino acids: CASIASGSLNEQFF. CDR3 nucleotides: TGTGCCAGCATCGCTAGCGGGAGCCTCAATGAGCAGTTCTTC.

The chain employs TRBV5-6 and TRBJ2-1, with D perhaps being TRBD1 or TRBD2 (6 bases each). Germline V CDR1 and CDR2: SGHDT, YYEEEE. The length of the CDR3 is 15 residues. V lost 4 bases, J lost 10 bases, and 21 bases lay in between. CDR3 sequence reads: CASSRGRVFSYEQFF. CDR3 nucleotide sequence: TGTGCCAGCAGCCGGGGGCGGGTCTTCTCCTACGAGCAGTTCTTC.

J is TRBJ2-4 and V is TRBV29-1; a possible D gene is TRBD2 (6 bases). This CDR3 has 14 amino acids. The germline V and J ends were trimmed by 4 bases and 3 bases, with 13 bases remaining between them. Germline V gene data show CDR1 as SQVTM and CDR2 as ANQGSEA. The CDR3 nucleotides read TGCAGCGTTGGACATACCGGGGGCAAAAACATTCAGTACTTC. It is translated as CSVGHTGGKNIQYF.

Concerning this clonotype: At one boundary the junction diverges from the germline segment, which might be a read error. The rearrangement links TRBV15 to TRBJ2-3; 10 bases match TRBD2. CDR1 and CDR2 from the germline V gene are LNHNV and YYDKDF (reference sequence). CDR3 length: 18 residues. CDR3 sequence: CATNRVAGGPVITDTQYF. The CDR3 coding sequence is TGTGCCACCAACAGAGTAGCGGGAGGCCCGGTCATCACAGATACGCAGTATTTT. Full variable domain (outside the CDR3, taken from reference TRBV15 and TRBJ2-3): DAMVIQNPRYQVTQFGKPVTLSCSQTLNHNVMYWYQQKSSQAPKLLFHYYDKDFNNEADTPDNFQSRRPNTSFCFLDIRSPGLGDTAMYLCATNRVAGGPVITDTQYFGPGTRLTVL.

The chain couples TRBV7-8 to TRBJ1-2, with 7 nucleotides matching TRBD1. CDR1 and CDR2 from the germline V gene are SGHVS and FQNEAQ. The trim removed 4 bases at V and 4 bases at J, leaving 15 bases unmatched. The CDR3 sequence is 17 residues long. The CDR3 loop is CASSSHRDLGQVYGYTF. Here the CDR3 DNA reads TGTGCCAGCAGCTCACATAGGGACCTTGGACAGGTCTATGGCTACACCTTC.

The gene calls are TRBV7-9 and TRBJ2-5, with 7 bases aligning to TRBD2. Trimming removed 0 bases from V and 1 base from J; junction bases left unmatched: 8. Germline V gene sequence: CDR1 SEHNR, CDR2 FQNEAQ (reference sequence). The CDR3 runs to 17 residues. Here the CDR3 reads CASSLARALAVQETQYF. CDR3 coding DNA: TGTGCCAGCAGCTTAGCAAGGGCGCTAGCGGTCCAAGAGACCCAGTACTTC.

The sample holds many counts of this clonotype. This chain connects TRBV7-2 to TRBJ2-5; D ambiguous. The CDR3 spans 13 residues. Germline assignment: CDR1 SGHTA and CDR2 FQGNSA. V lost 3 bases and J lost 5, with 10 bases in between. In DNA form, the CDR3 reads TGTGCCAGCAGCTTCGGTAGTGGTGAGACCCAGTACTTC. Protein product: CASSFGSGETQYF.

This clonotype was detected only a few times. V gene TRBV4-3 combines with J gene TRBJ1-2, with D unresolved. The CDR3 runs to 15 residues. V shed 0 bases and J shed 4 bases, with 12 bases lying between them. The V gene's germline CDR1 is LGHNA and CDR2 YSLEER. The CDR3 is CASSQEEGSTYGYTF. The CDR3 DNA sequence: TGCGCCAGCAGCCAAGAAGAAGGCAGCACCTATGGCTACACCTTC.

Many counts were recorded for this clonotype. The CDR3 DNA is TGCAGTGCTAGAGAGCCAGGGGAACTCTCACTATATGGCTACACCTTC. This gives the protein CSAREPGELSLYGYTF. The chain combines TRBV20-1 with TRBJ1-2; maybe TRBD1 (6 bases). V was clipped by 0 bases and J by 5 bases, with 19 bases between them. This CDR3 has 16 amino acids. Germline loops: CDR1 DFQATT, CDR2 SNEGSKA (reference sequence).

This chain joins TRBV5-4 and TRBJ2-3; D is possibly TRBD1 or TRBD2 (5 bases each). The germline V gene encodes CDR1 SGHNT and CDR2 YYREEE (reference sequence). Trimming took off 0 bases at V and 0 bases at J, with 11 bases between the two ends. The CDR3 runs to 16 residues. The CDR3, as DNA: TGTGCCAGCAGCTTGGGGGGGAGATCTAGCACAGATACGCAGTATTTT. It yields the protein CASSLGGRSSTDTQYF.

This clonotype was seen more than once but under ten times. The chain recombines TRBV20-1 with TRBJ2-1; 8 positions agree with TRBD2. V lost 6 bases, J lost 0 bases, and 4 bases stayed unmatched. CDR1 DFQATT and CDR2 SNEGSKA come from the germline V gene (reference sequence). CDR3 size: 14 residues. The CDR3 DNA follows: TGCAGTGCGTGGCGGGGGGTCTCCTACAATGAGCAGTTCTTC. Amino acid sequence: CSAWRGVSYNEQFF.

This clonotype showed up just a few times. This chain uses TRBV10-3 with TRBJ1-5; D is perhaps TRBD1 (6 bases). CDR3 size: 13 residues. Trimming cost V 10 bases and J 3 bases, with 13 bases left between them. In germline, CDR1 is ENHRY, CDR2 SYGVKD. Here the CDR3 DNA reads TGTGCCACAAATGACAGGCACAATCAGCCCCAGCATTTT. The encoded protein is CATNDRHNQPQHF.

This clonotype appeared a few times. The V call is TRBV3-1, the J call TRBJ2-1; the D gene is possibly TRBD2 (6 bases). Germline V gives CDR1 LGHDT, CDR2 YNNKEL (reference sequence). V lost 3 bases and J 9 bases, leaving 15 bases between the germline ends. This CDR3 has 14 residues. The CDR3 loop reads CASSQQTSIGEQFF. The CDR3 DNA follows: TGTGCCAGCAGCCAGCAAACTAGCATTGGTGAGCAGTTCTTC.

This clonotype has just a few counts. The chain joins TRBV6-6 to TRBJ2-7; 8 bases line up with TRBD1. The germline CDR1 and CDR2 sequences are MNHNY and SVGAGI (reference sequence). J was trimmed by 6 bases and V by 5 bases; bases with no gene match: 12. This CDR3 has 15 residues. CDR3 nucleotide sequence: TGTGCCAGCAGTCGAATGGACAGGGACTTGTGCGAGCAGTACTTC. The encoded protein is CASSRMDRDLCEQYF.

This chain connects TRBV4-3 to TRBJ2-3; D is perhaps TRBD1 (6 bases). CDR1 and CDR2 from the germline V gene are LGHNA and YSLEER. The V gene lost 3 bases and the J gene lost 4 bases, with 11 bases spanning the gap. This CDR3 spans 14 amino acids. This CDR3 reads CASSHYRVADTQYF. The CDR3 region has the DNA TGCGCCAGCAGCCATTACAGGGTTGCAGATACGCAGTATTTT.

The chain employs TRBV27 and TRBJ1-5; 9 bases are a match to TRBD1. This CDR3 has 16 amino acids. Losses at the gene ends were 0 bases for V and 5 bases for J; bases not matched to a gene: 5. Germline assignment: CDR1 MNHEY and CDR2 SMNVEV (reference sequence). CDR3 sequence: CASSLSGTGSDQPQHF. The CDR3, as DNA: TGTGCCAGCAGTTTATCCGGGACAGGGTCGGATCAGCCCCAGCATTTT.

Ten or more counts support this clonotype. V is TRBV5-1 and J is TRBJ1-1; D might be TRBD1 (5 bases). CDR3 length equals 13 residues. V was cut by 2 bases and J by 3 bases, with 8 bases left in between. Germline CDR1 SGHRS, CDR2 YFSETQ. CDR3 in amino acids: CASSLGDYTEAFF. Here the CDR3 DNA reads TGCGCCAGCAGCTTAGGGGATTACACTGAAGCTTTCTTT. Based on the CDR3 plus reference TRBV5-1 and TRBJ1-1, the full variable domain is KAGVTQTPRYLIKTRGQQVTLSCSPISGHRSVSWYQQTPGQGLQFLFEYFSETQRNKGNFPGRFSGRQFSNSRSEMNVSTLELGDSALYLCASSLGDYTEAFFGQGTRLTVV.